The 2 T cell receptor beta chains below were found in one sample sequenced in a study of shared clonotypes between healthy human individuals. Data came from immunoSEQ multiplex PCR; TCRdb stores just in-frame clones and leaves some out. The repertoire holds about 2.4 million clones, with roughly 93% as singletons. Sequences were obtained from naive CD4+ T cells from PBMCs. Noted subset: CD45RA+ positively selected. The receptors shown here come from a man aged 18 to 29 in good health. Some clones in this sample may be carry-over from other donors' samples.

The chain combines TRBV5-5 with TRBJ1-5; TRBD1 might be the D (5 bases). The CDR3 sequence is 14 residues long. V lost 3 bases, J lost 5 bases, and 12 bases lay in between. The germline V gene has CDR1 SGHKS and CDR2 YYEKEE (reference sequence). CDR3 coding DNA: TGTGCCAGCAGCTCCACAGGTTCCCATCAGCCCCAGCATTTT. Translation gives CASSSTGSHQPQHF.

This clone has a single count. V gene TRBV11-2 combines with J gene TRBJ1-3; D not resolved. The CDR3 spans 16 residues. The germline V gene has CDR1 SGHAT and CDR2 FQNNGV. The V and J ends lost 0 bases and 0 bases respectively, with 9 bases between them. The CDR3 DNA reads as TGTGCCAGCAGCTTAGATAGTCCAGACTCTGGAAACACCATATATTTT. It translates to CASSLDSPDSGNTIYF.